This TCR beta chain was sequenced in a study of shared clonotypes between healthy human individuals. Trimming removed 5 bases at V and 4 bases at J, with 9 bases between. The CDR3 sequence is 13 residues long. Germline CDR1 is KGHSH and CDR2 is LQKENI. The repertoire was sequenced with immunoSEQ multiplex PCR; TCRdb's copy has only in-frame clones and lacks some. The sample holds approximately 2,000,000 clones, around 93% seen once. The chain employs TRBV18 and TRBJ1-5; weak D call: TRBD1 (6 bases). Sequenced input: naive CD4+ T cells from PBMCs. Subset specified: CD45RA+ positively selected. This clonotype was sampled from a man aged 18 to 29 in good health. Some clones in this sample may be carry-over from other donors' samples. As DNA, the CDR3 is TGTGCCAGCTCAGTTGACAGGAATCAGCCCCAGCATTTT. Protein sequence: CASSVDRNQPQHF.